The 19 T cell receptor beta chains listed next were all sequenced from one sample in a study of blood T cell repertoires in COVID-19. The protocol was immunoSEQ multiplex PCR, while the TCRdb copy is restricted to in-frame clones and leaves out a portion. The sample has roughly 500,000 clones, 80% to 90% seen once. The specimen sequenced was peripheral blood. These receptor sequences come from a man aged 18 to 35 with COVID-19, enrolled during active disease.

This chain links TRBV7-8 with TRBJ1-1, with D hard to call. There are 13 residues in the CDR3. Trimming left V 1 base short and J 8 bases short, with 11 bases between. CDR1 and CDR2 from the germline V gene are SGHVS and FQNEAQ. CDR3 sequence: CASSLDLGREAFF. CDR3 nucleotides: TGTGCCAGCAGCTTAGATTTGGGCAGGGAAGCTTTCTTT.

Points on this clone: Other nucleotide sequences in the sample specify the same CDR3. V is TRBV27 and J is TRBJ1-2; TRBD1 matches 9 bases. V gave up 4 bases and J gave up 5 bases; unmatched junction bases: 8. This CDR3 has 15 residues. CDR1 is MNHEY, CDR2 SMNVEV, per germline (reference sequence). The chain's CDR3 is CASSSPGQGRYGYTF. The CDR3 nucleotides read TGTGCCAGCAGTTCCCCGGGACAGGGAAGGTATGGCTACACCTTC.

This clone occurred a few times. The V call is TRBV5-5, the J call TRBJ2-7; 7 bases are a match to TRBD1. Germline CDR1 SGHKS, CDR2 YYEKEE (reference sequence). The CDR3 is 15 residues long. After removal of 4 bases from V and 1 base from J, the junction contained 8 bases not matched to a gene. In DNA form, the CDR3 reads TGTGCCAGCAGCAATACAGGGGCTACATCCTACGAGCAGTACTTC. Protein product: CASSNTGATSYEQYF.

The rearrangement joins TRBV7-3 to TRBJ2-3, with no clear D. The germline CDR1 and CDR2 sequences are SGHTA and FQGTGA. V dropped 5 bases and J dropped 4 bases, with 22 bases sitting between them. The CDR3 extends over 17 amino acids. The CDR3: CASSPPLPWPPPDTQYF. The CDR3 DNA sequence: TGTGCCAGCAGCCCTCCGCTCCCCTGGCCCCCCCCAGATACGCAGTATTTT.

This clone was picked up a small number of times. The V and J genes are TRBV11-2 and TRBJ1-1, with TRBD1 matching 9 bases. The CDR3 length is 15 residues. Unmatched junction bases numbered 9, after V lost 4 bases and J lost 6 bases. Germline loops: CDR1 SGHAT, CDR2 FQNNGV. The CDR3: CASSSPDRGAPEAFF. CDR3 DNA sequence: TGTGCCAGCAGCTCACCAGACAGGGGGGCCCCTGAAGCTTTCTTT.

The chain employs TRBV5-6 and TRBJ2-3; possible D gene TRBD2, 6 bases. V lost 2 bases, J lost 1 base, and 11 bases lay in between. The CDR3 is 15 residues long. The germline V gene has CDR1 SGHDT and CDR2 YYEEEE. The CDR3 loop is CASSLGTGGTDTQYF. The DNA for the CDR3 is TGTGCCAGCAGCTTAGGGACGGGGGGCACAGATACGCAGTATTTT.

DNA of the CDR3: TGTGCCATCGGGACTAGCGGGAGGAGGTACGAGCAGTACTTC. The encoded protein is CAIGTSGRRYEQYF. The chain has TRBV10-3 and TRBJ2-7; 15 bases agree with TRBD2. V gave up 8 bases and J gave up 4 bases; unmatched junction bases: 3. CDR1 and CDR2 from the germline V gene are ENHRY and SYGVKD. The CDR3 runs 14 residues.

V gene TRBV11-2 combines with J gene TRBJ2-1, with 9 bases lining up with TRBD2. This CDR3 comprises 15 residues. After removal of 5 bases from V and 6 bases from J, the junction contained 8 bases not matched to a gene. The germline CDR1 and CDR2 sequences are SGHAT and FQNNGV. The chain's CDR3 is CASSATSGIPNEQFF. The CDR3 DNA is TGTGCCAGCAGCGCGACTAGCGGCATTCCCAATGAGCAGTTCTTC.

The rearrangement joins TRBV3-1 (or the pseudogene TRBV3-2) to TRBJ2-1; 7 bases are shared with TRBD2. The CDR3 sequence is 19 residues long. V gave up 2 bases and J gave up 0 bases; unmatched junction bases: 13. Germline loops: CDR1 LGHDT, CDR2 YNNKEL (reference sequence). In nucleotides, the CDR3 is TGTGCCAGCAGCCAACATTCCTTCCGCGGGAGCTACTCCTACAATGAGCAGTTCTTC. This encodes CASSQHSFRGSYSYNEQFF.

This clone was seen once. The chain recombines TRBV7-2 with TRBJ2-1; maybe TRBD1 (6 bases). Trimming removed 1 base at V and 13 bases at J, with 17 bases between. The CDR3 extends over 14 amino acids. Germline CDR1 reads SGHTA; CDR2 reads FQGNSA. Here the CDR3 DNA reads TGTGCCAGCAGCTTAGACAAGGGGGTACCACTTCAGTTCTTC. Its protein product is CASSLDKGVPLQFF.

The J gene is TRBJ2-5, the V gene TRBV6-2 or TRBV6-3, with TRBD2 matching over 13 bases. Trimming removed 6 bases from V and 7 bases from J; junction bases left unmatched: 8. The CDR3 runs to 15 residues. Germline V gives CDR1 MNHEY, CDR2 SVGEGT. This CDR3 reads CASSPGLAGVGTQYF. CDR3 in DNA: TGTGCCAGCAGCCCCGGACTAGCGGGAGTGGGGACCCAGTACTTC.

This chain links TRBV5-1 with TRBJ2-3; 10 bases match TRBD2. Germline-derived CDR1 and CDR2 are SGHRS and YFSETQ. This CDR3 is built from 17 residues. With V trimmed by 4 bases and J by 2 bases, 10 bases remained unmatched. This chain's CDR3 is CASSRRASGSNTDTQYF. DNA for the CDR3: TGCGCCAGCAGCAGAAGGGCTAGCGGGAGTAACACAGATACGCAGTATTTT.

Comment on this clone: In the same sample, other DNA sequences code for this CDR3. This chain links TRBV5-1 with TRBJ2-5; D is possibly TRBD1 (7 bases). The CDR3 extends over 14 amino acids. Trimming removed 2 bases from V and 2 bases from J, with 10 bases in between. Germline V CDR1 and CDR2: SGHRS, YFSETQ. CDR3 nucleotide sequence: TGCGCCAGCAGCTTCGCAGGGGGGCAAGAGACCCAGTACTTC. The encoded protein is CASSFAGGQETQYF.

This sequence joins TRBV7-9 and TRBJ2-7, with D perhaps matching TRBD1 (6 bases). V lost 5 bases to trimming and J lost 6 bases, with 20 bases between them. CDR3 length: 15 amino acids. CDR1 and CDR2 from the germline V gene are SEHNR and FQNEAQ (reference sequence). The DNA for the CDR3 is TGTGCCAGCAGCCGTGACAAGGGACATTTTGGCGAGCAGTACTTC. Its translation: CASSRDKGHFGEQYF.

The sample holds a few counts of this clone. The chain couples TRBV30 to TRBJ1-5, with D tentatively TRBD1 (6 bases). The CDR3 has 14 amino acids. Germline V gene data show CDR1 as GTSNPN and CDR2 as SVGIG (reference sequence). V was pared by 2 bases and J by 0 bases, with 8 bases between. The CDR3 sequence: CAWSSQGSNQPQHF. The CDR3 DNA reads as TGTGCCTGGAGTTCACAGGGTAGCAATCAGCCCCAGCATTTT.

The chain carries TRBV2 and TRBJ2-1; D is ambiguous. Per the germline V gene, CDR1 is SNHLY and CDR2 is FYNNEI. The V and J ends lost 3 bases and 8 bases respectively, with 5 bases between them. The CDR3 length is 11 residues. The CDR3 DNA is TGTGCCAGCAGTGATAACTATGAGCAGTTCTTC. Translation: CASSDNYEQFF.

The genes are TRBV4-1 and TRBJ2-1; perhaps TRBD2 as D (5 bases). This CDR3 is built from 13 residues. CDR1 and CDR2 from the germline V gene are MGHRA and YSYEKL. The V end lost 4 bases, the J end lost 7 bases, and 11 bases lay between the germline ends. The DNA for the CDR3 is TGCGCCAGCAGCCCCTGGACTCAAAATGAGCAGTTCTTC. Protein: CASSPWTQNEQFF.

The genes are TRBV4-1 and TRBJ2-7, with unresolved D. V was cut by 0 bases and J by 8 bases, with 8 bases left in between. This CDR3 has 12 residues. Germline CDR1 is MGHRA and CDR2 is YSYEKL. CDR3 in DNA: TGCGCCAGCAGCCAAGAGCAGATTAAGCAGTACTTC. Protein sequence: CASSQEQIKQYF.

This chain uses TRBV19 with TRBJ1-1; 7 bases map to TRBD1. Germline CDR1 and CDR2: LNHDA and SQIVND (reference sequence). There are 13 residues in the CDR3. V dropped 7 bases and J dropped 3; count of bases not matched to a gene: 5. The CDR3 spells CASMGQTYTEAFF. In DNA form, the CDR3 reads TGTGCCAGTATGGGACAGACGTACACTGAAGCTTTCTTT. Looking up the rest from reference TRBV19 and TRBJ1-1 gives the full variable domain: DGGITQSPKYLFRKEGQNVTLSCEQNLNHDAMYWYRQDPGQGLRLIYYSQIVNDFQKGDIAEGYSVSREKKESFPLTVTSAQKNPTAFYLCASMGQTYTEAFFGQGTRLTVV.